This T cell receptor (beta chain) was captured in a study of blood T cell repertoires in COVID-19 (TCRdb year 2020). General notes on the study: Collaborator samples came from the United States, Italy and Spain and covered acute and convalescent phases of COVID-19. HLA class I and class II types, where available, came from metadata supplied by the sample provider rather than from assay-based typing. The samples were drawn from the first 160 participants of the ongoing ImmuneRACE study and from over a thousand subjects provided by 6 global collaborators. Subjects who had been exposed to COVID-19, were actively infected with it, or had recovered from it provided the deeply sampled blood TCRbeta repertoires that made up the dataset. The repertoires were released in a freely available public database intended as a resource for research on the immune response to SARS-CoV-2. The material from the prospective study consisted of cDNA or gDNA derived from T cells, B-cell-depleted T cells, or PBMCs. Nearly every sample came with metadata listing a de-identified subject ID, COVID-19 status, age in years and sex.

What the authors observed across the whole study: The quantity of clinical and demographic metadata differed by source and by participant and was supplied without curation.

The immunoSEQ Assay, a bias-controlled multiplex PCR, was used to amplify TCRbeta CDR3 regions from genomic DNA. The published analysis was carried out like this. Within the assay, amplification of reference gene primers was used to estimate how many nucleated cells each sample contained. To quantify the absolute abundance of each unique TCRbeta CDR3 rearrangement, sequence reads were collapsed and filtered. For each sample, productive Simpson clonality was calculated as the square root of Simpson's diversity index across productive rearrangements. As stored in TCRdb, this immuneACCESS dataset retains in-frame rearrangements with V and J assigned. A fraction of the clones does not appear; measured against another copy, unresolved V genes explain less than half of the discrepancy, and the remainder lacks a known reason. The DNA gave D and trimming, while V, J and clone size come from that table. The sample yields about 220,000 clones; approximately 80% were counted once. Roughly 13% of the sample is held by the ten biggest clonotypes.

About this clone: Its cognate antigen has yet to be identified. The sample holds no much larger clone one base away, and base qualities are not on file.

Reading from cysteine to phenylalanine, the CDR3 counts 14 amino acids. Only the CDR3 part of the read is kept: 42 bases, read in frame from the first base. Trimming takes 0 bases from V and 0 bases from J, and the germline ends sit 7 bases apart. Sequences SGHNT (CDR1) and YYREEE (CDR2) are obtained from the germline V gene (reference sequence). The collaborating institutions used their own protocols to collect whole blood in K2EDTA tubes. For TCRbeta analysis, collaborators shipped samples in one of three forms: frozen whole blood, isolated PBMCs, or DNA extracted from either of those sample types.

The receptor chain draws on TRBV5-4 and TRBJ2-7; D gene: possibly TRBD1, on 5 matching bases. Sequenced: peripheral blood. This clonotype originated in a human donor in a cohort sampled during active COVID-19. The CDR3 corresponds to CASSLDRYSYEQYF. The nucleotide sequence reads TGTGCCAGCAGCTTGGACAGGTACTCCTACGAGCAGTACTTC.